This T cell receptor (beta chain) was sequenced during a study of cytomegalovirus exposure and HLA in healthy donors. The overall study: There were several hundred genotyped donors. Of these, about 86% fell in the genetic ancestry cluster associated with self-reported Caucasian donors. Points from the study as a whole: An observed cluster of highly shared sequence variants was recorded as a likely sequencing artifact.

V lost 3 bases, J lost 7 bases, and 4 bases stayed unmatched. Germline V gives CDR1 SGDLS, CDR2 YYNGEE. The CDR3 totals 14 residues. PCR primers comprised 60 Vbeta and 13 Jbeta primers. Sequenced by immunoSEQ multiplex PCR; TCRdb stores in-frame clones only, minus some. The sample lists 150,000 to 200,000 clones; approximately 12% were seen once. Comments on this clone: The target antigen is unknown.

The chain combines TRBV9 with TRBJ1-6, with TRBD1 identical over 7 bases. What was sequenced was PBMCs. This clonotype originated in a man aged 50-59 years in good health and CMV-seropositive. The CDR3 sequence is CASSEDRVNSPLHF. CDR3 DNA: TGTGCCAGCAGCGAAGACAGGGTAAATTCACCCCTCCACTTT.